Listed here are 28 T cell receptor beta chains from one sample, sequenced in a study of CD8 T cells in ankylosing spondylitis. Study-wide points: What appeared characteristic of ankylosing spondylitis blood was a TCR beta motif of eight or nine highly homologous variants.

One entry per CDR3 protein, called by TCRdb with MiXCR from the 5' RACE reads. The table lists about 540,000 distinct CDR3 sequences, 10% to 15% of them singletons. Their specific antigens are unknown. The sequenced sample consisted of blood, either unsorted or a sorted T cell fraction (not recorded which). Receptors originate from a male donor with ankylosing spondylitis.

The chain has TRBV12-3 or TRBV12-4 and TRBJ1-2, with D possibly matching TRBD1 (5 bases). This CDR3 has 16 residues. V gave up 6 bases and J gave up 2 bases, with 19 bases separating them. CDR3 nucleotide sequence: TGTGCCAGCAGAATCGGGGGACGGGGGGTAAACTATGGCTACACCTTC. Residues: CASRIGGRGVNYGYTF.

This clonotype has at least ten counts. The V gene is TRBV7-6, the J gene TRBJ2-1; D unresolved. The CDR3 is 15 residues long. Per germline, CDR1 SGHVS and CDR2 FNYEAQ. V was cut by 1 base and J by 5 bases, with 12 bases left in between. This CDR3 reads CASSLDLSSDNEQFF. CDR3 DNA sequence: TGTGCCAGCAGCTTAGATCTTAGCAGTGACAATGAGCAGTTCTTC.

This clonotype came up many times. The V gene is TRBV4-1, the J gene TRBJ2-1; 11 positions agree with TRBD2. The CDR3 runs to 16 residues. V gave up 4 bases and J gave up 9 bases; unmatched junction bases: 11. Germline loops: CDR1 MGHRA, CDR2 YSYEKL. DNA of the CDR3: TGCGCCAGCAGCCCAACAATCCTAGCGGGAGGACGTGAGCAGTTCTTC. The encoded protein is CASSPTILAGGREQFF.

CDR3: CSASFGRADGPQHF. For the CDR3, the DNA is TGCAGTGCTAGTTTTGGGAGGGCCGACGGGCCCCAGCATTTT. The chain couples TRBV20-1 to TRBJ1-5; D is unclear. There are 14 residues in the CDR3. The V gene's germline CDR1 is DFQATT and CDR2 SNEGSKA (reference sequence). V was shortened by 3 bases and J by 9 bases, with 18 bases between the two germline ends.

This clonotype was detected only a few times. The CDR3 DNA reads as TGCGCCAGCAGCTTGGACGGGACTCTGGACGAGCAGTACTTC. Its translation: CASSLDGTLDEQYF. The J gene is TRBJ2-7, the V gene TRBV5-1; TRBD2 might be the D (6 bases). V was pared by 0 bases and J by 5 bases, with 12 bases between. Germline V gene data show CDR1 as SGHRS and CDR2 as YFSETQ. CDR3 size: 14 residues. Variable domain in full (rest from reference TRBV5-1 and TRBJ2-7): KAGVTQTPRYLIKTRGQQVTLSCSPISGHRSVSWYQQTPGQGLQFLFEYFSETQRNKGNFPGRFSGRQFSNSRSEMNVSTLELGDSALYLCASSLDGTLDEQYFGPGTRLTVT.

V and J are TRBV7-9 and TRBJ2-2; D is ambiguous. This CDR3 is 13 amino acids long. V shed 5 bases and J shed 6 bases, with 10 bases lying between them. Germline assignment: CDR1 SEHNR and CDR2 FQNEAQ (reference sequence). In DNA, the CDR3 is TGTGCCAGCAGCCACTCCTATCCCGGGGAGCTGTTTTTT. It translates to CASSHSYPGELFF. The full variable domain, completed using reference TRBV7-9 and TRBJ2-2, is DTGVSQNPRHKITKRGQNVTFRCDPISEHNRLYWYRQTLGQGPEFLTYFQNEAQLEKSRLLSDRFSAERPKGSFSTLEIQRTEQGDSAMYLCASSHSYPGELFFGEGSRLTVL.

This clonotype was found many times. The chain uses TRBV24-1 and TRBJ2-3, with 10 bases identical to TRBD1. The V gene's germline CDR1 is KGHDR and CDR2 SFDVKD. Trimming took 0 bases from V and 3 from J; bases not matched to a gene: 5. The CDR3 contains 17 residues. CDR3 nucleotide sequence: TGTGCCACCAGTGATTTGGACAGGGGGCTTGGAACAGATACGCAGTATTTT. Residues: CATSDLDRGLGTDTQYF.

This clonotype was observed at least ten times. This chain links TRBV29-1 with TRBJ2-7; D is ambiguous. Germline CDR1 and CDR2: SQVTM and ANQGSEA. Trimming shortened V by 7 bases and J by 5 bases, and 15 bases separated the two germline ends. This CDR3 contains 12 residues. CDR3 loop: CSAKQTRNEQYF. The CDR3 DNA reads TGCAGCGCAAAACAAACCAGAAACGAGCAGTACTTC.

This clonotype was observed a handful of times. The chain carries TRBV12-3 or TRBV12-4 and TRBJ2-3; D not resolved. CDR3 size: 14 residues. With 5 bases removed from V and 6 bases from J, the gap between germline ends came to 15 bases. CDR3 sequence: CASSLPGEDDTQYF. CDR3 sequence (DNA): TGTGCCAGCAGTCTCCCGGGTGAGGACGATACGCAGTATTTT.

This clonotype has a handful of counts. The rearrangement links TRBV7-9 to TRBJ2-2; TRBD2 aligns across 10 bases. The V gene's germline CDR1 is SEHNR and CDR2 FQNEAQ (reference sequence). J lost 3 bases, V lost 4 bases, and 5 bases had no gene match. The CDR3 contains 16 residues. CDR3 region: CASSWLAGGDTGELFF. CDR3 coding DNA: TGTGCCAGCAGCTGGTTAGCGGGAGGCGACACCGGGGAGCTGTTTTTT.

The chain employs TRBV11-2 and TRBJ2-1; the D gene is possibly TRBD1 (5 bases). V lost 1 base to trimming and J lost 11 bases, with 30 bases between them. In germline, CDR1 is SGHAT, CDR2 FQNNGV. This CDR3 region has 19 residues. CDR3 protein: CASSLVSWGSSTRFEKQFF. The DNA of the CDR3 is TGTGCCAGCAGCTTAGTGTCTTGGGGCTCCTCGACCAGGTTTGAGAAGCAGTTCTTC.

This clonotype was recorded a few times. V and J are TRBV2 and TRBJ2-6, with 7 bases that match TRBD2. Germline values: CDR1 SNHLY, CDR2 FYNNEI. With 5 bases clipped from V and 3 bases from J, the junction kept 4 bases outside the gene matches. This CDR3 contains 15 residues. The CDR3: CASSSGGGGANVLTF. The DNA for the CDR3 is TGTGCCAGCAGTTCGGGGGGTGGTGGGGCCAACGTCCTGACTTTC.

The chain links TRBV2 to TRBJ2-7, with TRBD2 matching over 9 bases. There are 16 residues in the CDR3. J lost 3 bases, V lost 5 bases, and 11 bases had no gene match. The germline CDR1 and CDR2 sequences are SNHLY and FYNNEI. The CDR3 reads CASSRGTSQILYEQYV. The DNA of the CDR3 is TGTGCCAGCAGTAGAGGGACTAGCCAAATCCTCTACGAGCAGTACGTC.

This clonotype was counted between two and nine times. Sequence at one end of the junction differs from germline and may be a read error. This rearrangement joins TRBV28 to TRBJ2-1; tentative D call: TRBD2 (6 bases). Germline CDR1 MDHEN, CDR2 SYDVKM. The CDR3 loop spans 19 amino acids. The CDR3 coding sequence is TGTGCCTGCAGTTCAGTACGGCGCCAAAGAACGGGAGCCTACAATGAGCAGTTCTTC. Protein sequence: CACSSVRRQRTGAYNEQFF. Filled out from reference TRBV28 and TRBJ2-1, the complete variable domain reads DVKVTQSSRYLVKRTGEKVFLECVQDMDHENMFWYRQDPGLGLRLIYFSYDVKMKEKGDIPEGYSVSREKKERFSLILESASTNQTSMYLCACSSVRRQRTGAYNEQFFGPGTRLTVL.

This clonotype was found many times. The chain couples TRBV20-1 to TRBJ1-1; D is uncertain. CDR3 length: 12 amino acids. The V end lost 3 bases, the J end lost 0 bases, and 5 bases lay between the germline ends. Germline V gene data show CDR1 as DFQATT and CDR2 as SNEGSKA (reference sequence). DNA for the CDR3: TGCAGTGCTAGCAGCCTGAACACTGAAGCTTTCTTT. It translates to CSASSLNTEAFF.

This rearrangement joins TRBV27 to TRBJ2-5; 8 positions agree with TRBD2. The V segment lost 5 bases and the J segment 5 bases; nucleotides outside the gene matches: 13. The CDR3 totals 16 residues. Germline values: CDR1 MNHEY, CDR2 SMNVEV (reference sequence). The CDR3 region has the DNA TGTGCCAGCAGTCCAGGGACTAGTCCGATACGGGAGACCCAGTACTTC. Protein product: CASSPGTSPIRETQYF.

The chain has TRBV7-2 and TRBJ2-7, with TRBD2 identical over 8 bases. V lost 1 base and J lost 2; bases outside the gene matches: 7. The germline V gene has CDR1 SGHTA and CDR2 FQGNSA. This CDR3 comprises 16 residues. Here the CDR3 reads CASSLVRRAGAYEQYF. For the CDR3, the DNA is TGTGCCAGCAGCTTAGTCAGAAGAGCGGGGGCCTACGAGCAGTACTTC. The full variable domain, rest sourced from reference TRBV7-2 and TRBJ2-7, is GAGVSQSPSNKVTEKGKDVELRCDPISGHTALYWYRQSLGQGLEFLIYFQGNSAPDKSGLPSDRFSAERTGGSVSTLTIQRTQQEDSAVYLCASSLVRRAGAYEQYFGPGTRLTVT.

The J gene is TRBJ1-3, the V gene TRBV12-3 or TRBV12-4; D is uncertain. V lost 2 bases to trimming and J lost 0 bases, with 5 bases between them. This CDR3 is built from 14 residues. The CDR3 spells CASSLTLSGNTIYF. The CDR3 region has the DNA TGTGCCAGCAGTTTAACTCTCTCTGGAAACACCATATATTTT.

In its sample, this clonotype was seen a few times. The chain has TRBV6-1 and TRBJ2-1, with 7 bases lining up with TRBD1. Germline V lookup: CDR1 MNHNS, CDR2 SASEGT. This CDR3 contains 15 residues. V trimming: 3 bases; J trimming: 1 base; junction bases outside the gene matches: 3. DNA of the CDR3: TGTGCCAGCAGTGACAGGGGGATATCCTACAATGAGCAGTTCTTC. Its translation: CASSDRGISYNEQFF.

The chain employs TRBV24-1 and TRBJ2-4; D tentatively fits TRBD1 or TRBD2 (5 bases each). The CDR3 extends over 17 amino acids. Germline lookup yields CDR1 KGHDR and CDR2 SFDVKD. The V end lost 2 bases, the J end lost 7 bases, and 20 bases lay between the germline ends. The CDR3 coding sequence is TGTGCCACCAGTGATTCCCCAACAGGTCCCGGGAAGAACATTCAGTACTTC. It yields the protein CATSDSPTGPGKNIQYF.

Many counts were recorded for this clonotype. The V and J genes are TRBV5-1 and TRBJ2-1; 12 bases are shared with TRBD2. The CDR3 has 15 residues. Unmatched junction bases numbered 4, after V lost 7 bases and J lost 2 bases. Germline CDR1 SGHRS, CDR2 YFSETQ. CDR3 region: CASGLAGKTYNEQFF. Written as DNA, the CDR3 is TGCGCCAGCGGACTAGCGGGAAAGACCTACAATGAGCAGTTCTTC.

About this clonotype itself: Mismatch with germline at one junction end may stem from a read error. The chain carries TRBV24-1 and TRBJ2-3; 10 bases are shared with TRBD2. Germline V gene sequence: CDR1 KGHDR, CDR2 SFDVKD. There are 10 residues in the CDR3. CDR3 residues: CATSAPSGGF. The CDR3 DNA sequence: TGTGCCACCAGTGCCCCTAGCGGGGGTTTT.

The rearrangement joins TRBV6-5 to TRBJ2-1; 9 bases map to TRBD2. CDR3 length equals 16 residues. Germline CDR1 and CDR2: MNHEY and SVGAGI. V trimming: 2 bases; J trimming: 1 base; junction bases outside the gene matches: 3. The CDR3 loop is CASSYSGRPSYNEQFF. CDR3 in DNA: TGTGCCAGCAGTTACAGCGGGAGGCCATCCTACAATGAGCAGTTCTTC.

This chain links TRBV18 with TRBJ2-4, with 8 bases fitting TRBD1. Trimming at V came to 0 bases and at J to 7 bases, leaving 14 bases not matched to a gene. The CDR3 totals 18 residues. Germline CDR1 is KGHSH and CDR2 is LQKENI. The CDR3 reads CASSPPTGDAGLGNIQYF. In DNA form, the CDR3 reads TGTGCCAGCTCACCACCGACAGGGGATGCGGGCTTGGGGAACATTCAGTACTTC.

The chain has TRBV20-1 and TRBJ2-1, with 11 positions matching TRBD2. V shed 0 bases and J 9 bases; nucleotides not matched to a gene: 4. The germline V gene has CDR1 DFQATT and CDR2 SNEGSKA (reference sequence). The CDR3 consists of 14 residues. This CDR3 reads CSARDLAGGIEQFF. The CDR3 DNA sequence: TGCAGTGCTAGAGACCTAGCGGGAGGAATTGAGCAGTTCTTC.

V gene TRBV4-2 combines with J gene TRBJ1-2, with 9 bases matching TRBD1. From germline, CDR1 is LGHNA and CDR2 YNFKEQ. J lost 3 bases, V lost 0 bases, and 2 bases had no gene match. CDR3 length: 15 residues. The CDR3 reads CASSQDRTGDYGYTF. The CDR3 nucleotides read TGTGCCAGCAGCCAAGATAGGACAGGGGACTATGGCTACACCTTC.

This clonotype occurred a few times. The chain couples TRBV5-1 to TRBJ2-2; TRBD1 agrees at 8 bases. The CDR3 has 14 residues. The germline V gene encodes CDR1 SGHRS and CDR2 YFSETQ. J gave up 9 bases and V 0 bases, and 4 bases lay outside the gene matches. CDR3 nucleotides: TGCGCCAGCAGCTTGGGGCAGGGGGCCCGGGAGCTGTTTTTT. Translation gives CASSLGQGARELFF.

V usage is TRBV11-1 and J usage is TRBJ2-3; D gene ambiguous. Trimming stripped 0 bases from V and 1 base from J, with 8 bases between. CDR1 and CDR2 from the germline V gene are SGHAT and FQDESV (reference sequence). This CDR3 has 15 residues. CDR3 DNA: TGTGCCAGCAGCTTAGCGCTCTGGGGCACAGATACGCAGTATTTT. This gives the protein CASSLALWGTDTQYF.